This T cell receptor (beta chain) was profiled in a study of CD8 T cells in Susac syndrome. cDNA came from approximately 0.5 to 1 ug RNA primed by random hexamers. The authors amplified TCR beta CDR3 across 54 Vbeta and 13 Jbeta using immunoSEQ multiplex PCR. Via MiXCR, TCRdb re-called the immunoSEQ multiplex PCR reads, giving one row per CDR3 protein. The sample lists about 300,000 distinct CDR3 sequences, 90% to 95% occurring once. V was pared by 5 bases and J by 8 bases, with 7 bases of the junction left unmatched. Germline V gene data show CDR1 as SEHNR and CDR2 as FQNEAQ (reference sequence). The CDR3 is 14 residues long.

The specimen sequenced was CD4+ T cells from PBMCs. The chain combines TRBV7-9 with TRBJ1-4, with 8 bases fitting TRBD1. This clonotype was obtained from a human donor with multiple sclerosis. CDR3 coding DNA: TGTGCCAGCAGCCCGTCCCGGGACAGGGAAAAACTGTTTTTT. This translates into CASSPSRDREKLFF.